A single sample gave rise to the 20 T cell receptor beta chains below, sequenced in a study of T cells in Graves' hyperthyroidism and ophthalmopathy. Amplification of TCR beta CDR3 regions was performed using RNA transcripts as template. An initial round of RT-PCR targeting the TCR CDR3 relied on the HTBI primer set. TCRdb used MiXCR to reprocess the multiplex PCR reads, holding one entry per CDR3 protein. The sample contains fewer than 650,000 distinct CDR3 sequences, 11% to 15% of which appear only once. The sample consisted of blood. Receptor source: a woman aged 40 to 55 with Graves' hyperthyroidism.

A few counts support this clonotype. The gene calls are TRBV15 and TRBJ1-2; no firm D call. This CDR3 region has 16 residues. V was shortened by 0 bases and J by 7 bases, with 18 bases between the two germline ends. The V gene's germline CDR1 is LNHNV and CDR2 YYDKDF (reference sequence). CDR3 loop: CATSRDLGLGKGGYTF. The DNA for the CDR3 is TGTGCCACCAGCAGAGATTTGGGTTTGGGGAAGGGTGGCTACACCTTC.

The gene calls are TRBV28 and TRBJ2-1; D is unclear. CDR3 length: 12 amino acids. Trimming shortened V by 3 bases and J by 10 bases, and 10 bases separated the two germline ends. Germline lookup yields CDR1 MDHEN and CDR2 SYDVKM. The CDR3 bases are TGTGCCAGCAGTTTGGCTAATTTGGAGCAGTTCTTC. Translation: CASSLANLEQFF. Combining the CDR3 with reference TRBV28 and TRBJ2-1 gives the whole variable domain DVKVTQSSRYLVKRTGEKVFLECVQDMDHENMFWYRQDPGLGLRLIYFSYDVKMKEKGDIPEGYSVSREKKERFSLILESASTNQTSMYLCASSLANLEQFFGPGTRLTVL.

The chain is built from TRBV10-3 and TRBJ2-2, with 7 bases aligning to TRBD1. Unmatched junction bases numbered 6, after V lost 7 bases and J lost 1 base. The CDR3 is made up of 15 amino acids. Germline-derived CDR1 and CDR2 are ENHRY and SYGVKD. The chain's CDR3 is CAINRDSENTGELFF. Written as DNA, the CDR3 is TGTGCCATCAATCGGGACAGTGAGAACACCGGGGAGCTGTTTTTT.

At least ten counts were recorded for this clonotype. V usage is TRBV5-1 and J usage is TRBJ2-7; TRBD2 aligns across 8 bases. The CDR3 has 15 amino acids. V dropped 0 bases and J dropped 6; count of bases not matched to a gene: 8. Germline assignment: CDR1 SGHRS and CDR2 YFSETQ. The CDR3 region has the DNA TGCGCCAGCAGCTTGGACGTTAGCGGGATTGGCGAGCAGTACTTC. Protein product: CASSLDVSGIGEQYF. Looking up the rest from reference TRBV5-1 and TRBJ2-7 gives the full variable domain: KAGVTQTPRYLIKTRGQQVTLSCSPISGHRSVSWYQQTPGQGLQFLFEYFSETQRNKGNFPGRFSGRQFSNSRSEMNVSTLELGDSALYLCASSLDVSGIGEQYFGPGTRLTVT.

This clonotype was recorded many times. The V and J genes are TRBV12-3 or TRBV12-4 and TRBJ2-3, with 11 bases aligning to TRBD2. V shed 6 bases and J 2 bases; nucleotides not matched to a gene: 7. This CDR3 is 16 amino acids long. DNA of the CDR3: TGTGCCAGCAGGGCCAGACTAGCGGGATCCACAGATACGCAGTATTTT. Translation gives CASRARLAGSTDTQYF.

At least ten counts were recorded for this clonotype. The rearrangement uses TRBV20-1 and TRBJ1-5, with TRBD1 matching over 7 bases. The V gene end was trimmed by 6 bases and the J gene end by 4 bases; junction bases not matched to a gene: 3. The CDR3 is made up of 12 amino acids. Germline assignment: CDR1 DFQATT and CDR2 SNEGSKA (reference sequence). The CDR3 region has the DNA TGCAGTGCACAGACAGGGAATCAGCCCCAGCATTTT. It is translated as CSAQTGNQPQHF.

This clonotype was detected many times. The rearrangement links TRBV15 to TRBJ2-1, with D tentatively TRBD1 (5 bases). Germline CDR1 and CDR2: LNHNV and YYDKDF (reference sequence). This CDR3 has 14 amino acids. The V end was cut by 0 bases, the J end by 4 bases, with 7 bases between. CDR3 amino acids: CATSREPGYNEQFF. The CDR3 DNA reads TGTGCCACCAGCAGAGAGCCAGGGTACAATGAGCAGTTCTTC.

This clonotype was observed many times. The gene calls are TRBV11-2 and TRBJ2-2, with D uncertain. Trimming stripped 7 bases from V and 6 bases from J, with 15 bases between. This CDR3 has 14 residues. Germline V CDR1 and CDR2: SGHAT, FQNNGV. The CDR3 here is CASTIHGESGELFF. CDR3 in DNA: TGTGCCAGCACGATACATGGGGAATCCGGGGAGCTGTTTTTT.

This chain uses TRBV5-6 with TRBJ2-1, with D uncertain. CDR3 length: 15 residues. The V end was cut by 7 bases, the J end by 2 bases, with 16 bases between. CDR1 and CDR2 from the germline V gene are SGHDT and YYEEEE. CDR3 sequence reads: CASHPPTGAYNEQFF. DNA for the CDR3: TGTGCCAGCCACCCACCCACTGGGGCCTACAATGAGCAGTTCTTC.

There are a few counts of this clonotype. This sequence joins TRBV9 and TRBJ2-1; D not resolved. The CDR3 spans 16 residues. Deletions cut 4 bases from V and 8 bases from J, with 22 bases between. The V gene's germline CDR1 is SGDLS and CDR2 YYNGEE. CDR3 DNA sequence: TGTGCCAGCAGCCCCAGTCGGCAGGCCGGGTGGGATGAGCAGTTCTTC. Residues: CASSPSRQAGWDEQFF.

The chain recombines TRBV6-1 with TRBJ2-2, with 10 bases matching TRBD2. Trimming took 6 bases from V and 4 from J; bases not matched to a gene: 5. Germline values: CDR1 MNHNS, CDR2 SASEGT. The CDR3 loop spans 15 amino acids. CDR3 nucleotide sequence: TGTGCCAGCAGACCCAGCGGGAGGGCCACCGGGGAGCTGTTTTTT. This encodes CASRPSGRATGELFF.

This clonotype was seen only a few times. The V gene is TRBV7-9, the J gene TRBJ2-3; the match to TRBD2 covers 10 bases. Germline V gene lookup returns CDR1 SEHNR and CDR2 FQNEAQ (reference sequence). The length of the CDR3 is 16 residues. V trimming: 5 bases; J trimming: 1 base; junction bases outside the gene matches: 6. In nucleotides, the CDR3 is TGTGCCAGCAGCGTCGGGACTAGCGATCGCACAGATACGCAGTATTTT. Its protein is CASSVGTSDRTDTQYF.

This clonotype was detected many times. The gene calls are TRBV27 and TRBJ2-5; 11 bases are a match to TRBD2. The germline V gene encodes CDR1 MNHEY and CDR2 SMNVEV (reference sequence). J was trimmed by 5 bases and V by 6 bases; bases with no gene match: 8. The CDR3 has 15 amino acids. The CDR3 loop is CASSLTPSGRETQYF. CDR3 sequence (DNA): TGTGCCAGCAGCCTTACCCCTAGCGGGAGGGAGACCCAGTACTTC.

There are many counts of this clonotype. The chain joins TRBV6-1 to TRBJ2-3; no clear D gene. From germline, CDR1 is MNHNS and CDR2 SASEGT. The CDR3 is made up of 15 amino acids. V shed 5 bases and J shed 1 base, with 13 bases lying between them. DNA of the CDR3: TGTGCCAGCAGTCAAAGGGCAGGAGGCACAGATACGCAGTATTTT. Its translation: CASSQRAGGTDTQYF.

This clonotype was found many times. CDR3 bases: TGTGCCAGCAGCTTATCGAACGCGGTGGAGAAAGCTTTCTTT. Its translation: CASSLSNAVEKAFF. The chain combines TRBV7-9 with TRBJ1-1, with D uncertain. CDR1 is SEHNR, CDR2 FQNEAQ, per germline (reference sequence). The CDR3 length is 14 residues. Deletions cut 2 bases from V and 9 bases from J, with 16 bases between.

This rearrangement joins TRBV12-3 or TRBV12-4 to TRBJ1-4; D remains unclear. This CDR3 spans 14 amino acids. V shed 6 bases and J shed 7 bases, with 15 bases lying between them. The CDR3: CASRSRRRFEKLFF. CDR3 in DNA: TGTGCCAGCAGATCTAGGAGACGGTTTGAAAAACTGTTTTTT.

Only a few counts were recorded for this clonotype. The chain couples TRBV20-1 to TRBJ2-7; 7 bases match TRBD1. There are 15 residues in the CDR3. V dropped 0 bases and J dropped 4; count of bases not matched to a gene: 9. Germline-derived CDR1 and CDR2 are DFQATT and SNEGSKA (reference sequence). The CDR3 reads CSARDTETGAYEQYF. CDR3 sequence (DNA): TGCAGTGCTAGAGATACCGAAACAGGGGCGTACGAGCAGTACTTC.

This clonotype was detected ten times or more. This sequence joins TRBV12-3 or TRBV12-4 and TRBJ1-1; 7 bases fit TRBD1. V lost 6 bases to trimming and J lost 1 base; unmatched junction nucleotides: 5. The CDR3 is made up of 14 amino acids. The CDR3 is CASSPTGKNTEAFF. For the CDR3, the DNA is TGTGCCAGCAGCCCGACAGGGAAGAACACTGAAGCTTTCTTT.

The rearrangement links TRBV20-1 to TRBJ1-5; TRBD1 matches at 9 bases. This CDR3 spans 14 amino acids. V shed 4 bases, J shed 3 bases, and the junction held 4 bases outside the gene matches. Germline V gene lookup returns CDR1 DFQATT and CDR2 SNEGSKA (reference sequence). The CDR3 DNA is TGCAGTGCTATAGGGGACAGGGACAATCAGCCCCAGCATTTT. It yields the protein CSAIGDRDNQPQHF.

The chain couples TRBV9 to TRBJ2-2, with D perhaps TRBD2 (5 bases). The V and J ends lost 3 bases and 0 bases respectively, with 6 bases between them. The V gene's germline CDR1 is SGDLS and CDR2 YYNGEE. The CDR3 length is 14 residues. The DNA of the CDR3 is TGTGCCAGCAGCGCGACTACGAACACCGGGGAGCTGTTTTTT. It translates to CASSATTNTGELFF. The variable domain in full, with the rest retrieved from reference TRBV9 and TRBJ2-2, is DSGVTQTPKHLITATGQRVTLRCSPRSGDLSVYWYQQSLDQGLQFLIQYYNGEERAKGNILERFSAQQFPDLHSELNLSSLELGDSALYFCASSATTNTGELFFGEGSRLTVL.